Following are 11 T cell receptor beta chains from one sample sequenced in a study of blood T cell repertoires in COVID-19. Only in-frame clones appear in the TCRdb table, and some are missing; sequencing was by immunoSEQ multiplex PCR. The sample has 68,000 or so clones, about 80% seen once; the top ten hold approximately 20%. The sequencing sample was made of peripheral blood. The receptor source for this set is a human donor in a cohort sampled during active COVID-19.

This clone was counted a few times. The gene calls are TRBV6-1 and TRBJ2-3; no clear D gene. This CDR3 region has 16 residues. CDR1 and CDR2 (germline): MNHNS, SASEGT. V was trimmed by 3 bases and J by 0 bases, leaving 13 bases between them. The DNA of the CDR3 is TGTGCCAGCAGTGACCTCTCGAGGCCTAGCACAGATACGCAGTATTTT. Its protein product is CASSDLSRPSTDTQYF.

This clone showed up just a few times. The chain has TRBV7-2 and TRBJ2-7, with a tentative D call TRBD2 (5 bases). The CDR3 contains 14 residues. Germline lookup yields CDR1 SGHTA and CDR2 FQGNSA. The germline V and J ends were trimmed by 1 base and 3 bases, with 10 bases remaining between them. DNA for the CDR3: TGTGCCAGCAGCTTAGGGTTGGGAGACTACGAGCAGTACTTC. Translation gives CASSLGLGDYEQYF.

The gene calls are TRBV5-4 and TRBJ2-3; D perhaps matches TRBD2 (6 bases). V lost 3 bases and J 1 base, leaving 12 bases between the germline ends. Germline CDR1 is SGHNT and CDR2 is YYREEE (reference sequence). This CDR3 comprises 15 residues. The CDR3 spells CASSYSGLGTDTQYF. CDR3 in DNA: TGTGCCAGCAGCTACAGCGGGCTGGGCACAGATACGCAGTATTTT.

This chain links TRBV11-2 with TRBJ1-1; tentatively, D is TRBD1 (5 bases). Germline V gene lookup returns CDR1 SGHAT and CDR2 FQNNGV. The CDR3 covers 15 residues. V lost 5 bases and J lost 4, with 17 bases in between. The CDR3 spells CASSPGLGRGTEAFF. The CDR3 DNA follows: TGTGCCAGCAGCCCCGGGCTGGGGAGGGGCACTGAAGCTTTCTTT.

V usage is TRBV7-2 and J usage is TRBJ2-5; the match to TRBD1 covers 10 bases. This CDR3 has 16 amino acids. From germline, CDR1 is SGHTA and CDR2 FQGNSA. V was pared by 1 base and J by 3 bases, with 5 bases of the junction left unmatched. This chain's CDR3 is CASSLGAGQGKETQYF. DNA for the CDR3: TGTGCCAGCAGCTTAGGGGCGGGACAGGGGAAAGAGACCCAGTACTTC.

CDR3 sequence: CASSQAGLAGGPGETQYF. CDR3 DNA sequence: TGTGCCAGCAGCCAAGCCGGACTAGCGGGGGGGCCGGGGGAGACCCAGTACTTC. The rearrangement uses TRBV3-1 (or the pseudogene TRBV3-2) and TRBJ2-5; 15 bases line up with TRBD2. Trimming at V came to 1 base and at J to 5 bases, leaving 8 bases not matched to a gene. The CDR3 has 18 amino acids. Germline loops: CDR1 LGHDT, CDR2 YNNKEL (reference sequence).

Concerning this clone: The junction departs from germline at one end; a sequencing error may be responsible. The chain carries TRBV7-7 and TRBJ2-3, with D possibly being TRBD2 (5 bases). CDR3 length: 17 residues. CDR1 and CDR2 from the germline V gene are SSHAT and FNYEAQ (reference sequence). The DNA for the CDR3 is TGTGCTAGCAGCTCCGATGTCGGTTTTAGCGGCACAGATACGCAGTATTTT. It specifies CASSSDVGFSGTDTQYF. The variable domain in full, completed from reference TRBV7-7 and TRBJ2-3, reads GAGVSQSPRYKVTKRGQDVTLRCDPISSHATLYWYQQALGQGPEFLTYFNYEAQPDKSGLPSDRFSAERPEGSISTLTIQRTEQRDSAMYRCASSSDVGFSGTDTQYFGPGTRLTVL.

Many counts were recorded for this clone. The chain uses TRBV6-5 and TRBJ1-3; D may be TRBD1 (6 bases). Germline lookup yields CDR1 MNHEY and CDR2 SVGAGI. V was cut by 5 bases and J by 5 bases, with 16 bases left in between. The CDR3 is 15 residues long. CDR3 amino acids: CASSTQGKGRNTIYF. The DNA for the CDR3 is TGTGCCAGCAGTACACAGGGAAAGGGGCGAAACACCATATATTTT.

V and J are TRBV5-1 and TRBJ1-5; TRBD1 matches 8 bases. Per germline, CDR1 SGHRS and CDR2 YFSETQ. Trimming at V came to 7 bases and at J to 4 bases, leaving 7 bases not matched to a gene. The CDR3 runs 14 residues. CDR3 region: CASPNRQGNQPQHF. The CDR3 DNA reads TGCGCCAGCCCCAACCGACAGGGGAATCAGCCCCAGCATTTT.

The chain couples TRBV27 to TRBJ2-7, with D tentatively TRBD1 (5 bases). In germline, CDR1 is MNHEY, CDR2 SMNVEV (reference sequence). This CDR3 contains 15 residues. The V and J ends lost 2 bases and 3 bases respectively, with 14 bases between them. The CDR3 region has the DNA TGTGCCAGCAGTTTAGTGGGCAGGGATAACTACGAGCAGTACTTC. Its protein is CASSLVGRDNYEQYF.

The chain combines TRBV6-2 or TRBV6-3 with TRBJ1-1, with TRBD1 matching over 7 bases. This CDR3 region has 15 residues. Looked up from germline, CDR1 is MNHEY and CDR2 is SVGEGT. J was trimmed by 1 base and V by 1 base; bases with no gene match: 3. The CDR3 here is CASSYYRQGNTEAFF. In DNA form, the CDR3 reads TGTGCCAGCAGTTACTATCGACAGGGGAACACTGAAGCTTTCTTT.